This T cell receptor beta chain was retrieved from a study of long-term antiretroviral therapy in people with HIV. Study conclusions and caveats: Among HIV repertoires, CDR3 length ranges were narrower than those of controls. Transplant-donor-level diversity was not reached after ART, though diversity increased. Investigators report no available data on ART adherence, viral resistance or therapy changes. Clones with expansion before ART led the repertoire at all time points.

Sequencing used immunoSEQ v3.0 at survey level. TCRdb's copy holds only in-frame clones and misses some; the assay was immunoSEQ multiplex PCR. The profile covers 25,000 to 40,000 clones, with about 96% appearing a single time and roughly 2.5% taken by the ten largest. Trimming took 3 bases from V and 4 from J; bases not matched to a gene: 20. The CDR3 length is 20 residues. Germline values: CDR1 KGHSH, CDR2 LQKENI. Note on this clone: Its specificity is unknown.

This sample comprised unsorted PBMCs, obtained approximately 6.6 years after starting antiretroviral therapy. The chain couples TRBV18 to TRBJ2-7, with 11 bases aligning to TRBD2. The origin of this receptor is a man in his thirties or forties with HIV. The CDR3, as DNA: TGTGCCAGCTCACCTCCCCCCGTCGGGACTAGCGGAGGCGTCCAATACGAGCAGTACTTC. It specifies CASSPPPVGTSGGVQYEQYF.